The 28 T cell receptor beta chains reported below all come from one sample, sequenced in a study of identical twins. TCRdb re-derived calls from the 5' RACE reads in MiXCR, one entry per CDR3 protein. The repertoire includes under 350,000 distinct CDR3 sequences, just under 9.5% of them detected once, and approximately 6.5% sits in the top ten. The same sample was also used in a study of yellow fever vaccine responses in identical twins.

Source material: CD8+ T cells sorted from blood. These receptors were collected from a woman aged 18-29 years in good health.

V and J are TRBV29-1 and TRBJ2-7; 12 nucleotides agree with TRBD2. Germline values: CDR1 SQVTM, CDR2 ANQGSEA. The ends lost 0 bases at V and 0 bases at J; junction bases unmatched: 15. CDR3 length: 20 amino acids. In nucleotides, the CDR3 is TGCAGCGTTGAAGATCCGTCCCCGGCTAGCGGGAGGGATAGCTCCTACGAGCAGTACTTC. This translates into CSVEDPSPASGRDSSYEQYF.

The rearrangement uses TRBV15 and TRBJ2-3; 8 bases are a match to TRBD2. With V trimmed by 5 bases and J by 4 bases, 5 bases remained unmatched. CDR1 is LNHNV and CDR2 is YYDKDF in the germline V gene (reference sequence). The CDR3 contains 14 residues. DNA of the CDR3: TGTGCCACCAGCCCCGGACTAGCCCCAGATACGCAGTATTTT. Translated: CATSPGLAPDTQYF.

A note on this clonotype: This may be a read error, as it is one base from a much larger clone. The V gene is TRBV11-2, the J gene TRBJ2-7; 12 bases match TRBD2. Germline values: CDR1 SGHAT, CDR2 FQNNGV. The CDR3 contains 18 residues. As DNA, the CDR3 is TGTGCCAGCAGCTTCCCTGCCATGACTAGCGGGAGTTCCTACGAGCTGTACTTC. Translated: CASSFPAMTSGSSYELYF.

The chain links TRBV6-2 or TRBV6-3 to TRBJ2-7; unclear D gene. Trimming removed 5 bases from V and 4 bases from J, with 15 bases in between. The germline V gene encodes CDR1 MNHEY and CDR2 SVGEGT. The CDR3 consists of 14 residues. The CDR3 DNA reads TGTGCCAGCAGTCCCCCCGACAAGGGTTACGAGCAGTACTTC. Its translation: CASSPPDKGYEQYF.

The table lists this clonotype with many counts. The chain recombines TRBV20-1 with TRBJ2-7; 7 bases align to TRBD2. The junction had 8 bases not matched to a gene; V was cut back by 0 bases and J by 0 bases. The CDR3 loop spans 16 amino acids. Germline values: CDR1 DFQATT, CDR2 SNEGSKA (reference sequence). The CDR3 coding sequence is TGCAGTGCTAGAGATGTCAACGAGCGGGGCTCCTACGAGCAGTACTTC. It codes for CSARDVNERGSYEQYF.

This clonotype was observed many times. The chain joins TRBV29-1 to TRBJ2-7; 7 bases line up with TRBD1. The CDR3 length is 12 residues. V trimming: 4 bases; J trimming: 2 bases; junction bases outside the gene matches: 2. The germline V gene encodes CDR1 SQVTM and CDR2 ANQGSEA. The DNA of the CDR3 is TGCAGCGTTGTTGGACAGGCCTACGAGCAGTACTTC. Protein sequence: CSVVGQAYEQYF.

This clonotype came up many times. This CDR3 is CASSLEQGAAHGYEQYF. CDR3 DNA: TGTGCCAGCAGCTTAGAACAGGGGGCGGCCCATGGTTACGAGCAGTACTTC. The V gene is TRBV11-2, the J gene TRBJ2-7; the match to TRBD1 covers 9 bases. V trimming: 0 bases; J trimming: 4 bases; junction bases outside the gene matches: 10. CDR3 length equals 17 residues. CDR1 is SGHAT, CDR2 FQNNGV, per germline.

This clonotype occurred many times. The chain employs TRBV5-5 and TRBJ2-7; 11 nucleotides align to TRBD2. Germline CDR1 SGHKS, CDR2 YYEKEE (reference sequence). Losses at the gene ends were 3 bases for V and 0 bases for J; bases not matched to a gene: 2. This CDR3 has 15 amino acids. CDR3 sequence: CASSWGLADSYEQYF. The CDR3 nucleotides are TGTGCCAGCAGCTGGGGACTAGCGGACTCCTACGAGCAGTACTTC.

Many counts were recorded for this clonotype. This rearrangement joins TRBV7-8 to TRBJ2-1; 12 nucleotides line up with TRBD2. In germline, CDR1 is SGHVS, CDR2 FQNEAQ. J lost 7 bases, V lost 2 bases, and 3 bases had no gene match. CDR3 length: 15 residues. CDR3 region: CASSLRLAGDNEQFF. CDR3 sequence (DNA): TGTGCCAGCAGCTTAAGACTAGCGGGAGATAATGAGCAGTTCTTC.

This clonotype was seen a single time. V gene TRBV7-9 combines with J gene TRBJ2-3, with 12 bases identical to TRBD1. Looked up from germline, CDR1 is SEHNR and CDR2 is FQNEAQ (reference sequence). There are 13 residues in the CDR3. The DNA for the CDR3 is TGTGCTCCAGGGACAGGGGGCTTTGATACGCAGTATTTT. Encoded protein: CAPGTGGFDTQYF.

CDR3 nucleotide sequence: TGTGCCACCAGTGACTACCCAGATACGCAGTATTTT. Amino acid sequence: CATSDYPDTQYF. This sequence joins TRBV15 and TRBJ2-3, with D perhaps matching TRBD2 (5 bases). The CDR3 spans 12 residues. Germline V gene lookup returns CDR1 LNHNV and CDR2 YYDKDF (reference sequence). V was pared by 6 bases and J by 4 bases, with 8 bases between. The variable domain in full, with the rest retrieved from reference TRBV15 and TRBJ2-3, is DAMVIQNPRYQVTQFGKPVTLSCSQTLNHNVMYWYQQKSSQAPKLLFHYYDKDFNNEADTPDNFQSRRPNTSFCFLDIRSPGLGDTAMYLCATSDYPDTQYFGPGTRLTVL.

This clonotype came up many times. The chain has TRBV6-5 and TRBJ2-3; 10 nucleotides align to TRBD1. The CDR3 totals 16 residues. Trimming cost V 2 bases and J 2 bases; bases outside gene matches: 4. The germline V gene encodes CDR1 MNHEY and CDR2 SVGAGI. The DNA for the CDR3 is TGTGCCAGCAGTTACCTGGGACAGGGGTACACAGATACGCAGTATTTT. This gives the protein CASSYLGQGYTDTQYF.

This clonotype was counted many times. The chain uses TRBV25-1 and TRBJ2-1, with 8 nucleotides matching TRBD2. The V segment lost 7 bases and the J segment 12 bases; nucleotides outside the gene matches: 11. Germline lookup yields CDR1 MGHDK and CDR2 SYGVNS. This CDR3 comprises 13 residues. CDR3: CASTDRFSGTQFF. The CDR3 DNA is TGTGCCAGCACCGACCGGTTTAGCGGGACGCAGTTCTTC.

This clonotype was found many times. In DNA, the CDR3 is TGTGCCAGCAATTCCGGGAGGGAAGACACCGGGGAGCTGTTTTTT. Its translation is CASNSGREDTGELFF. This chain uses TRBV6-2 or TRBV6-3 with TRBJ2-2; 8 nucleotides align to TRBD2. The V and J ends lost 7 bases and 3 bases, in that order; junction bases with no gene match: 7. CDR3 length: 15 residues. Germline CDR1 is MNHEY and CDR2 is SVGEGT.

For this clonotype: The DNA is left out, because the CDR3 cannot be placed on it with certainty; the CDR3 is given as TCRdb lists it. The rearrangement joins TRBV27 to TRBJ1-4; TRBD1 reflects the table's D call only, with no check against the DNA. The CDR3 adds up to 14 amino acids, both ends counted. Germline assignment: CDR1 MNHEY and CDR2 SMNVEV (reference sequence). The CDR3 loop is CASSSSPGVEKLFF.

At least ten counts were recorded for this clonotype. V gene TRBV12-3 or TRBV12-4 combines with J gene TRBJ2-3; maybe TRBD1 (6 bases). This CDR3 is 14 amino acids long. The germline V and J ends were trimmed by 6 bases and 5 bases, with 15 bases remaining between them. This CDR3 reads CASSFRGIGDTQYF. In nucleotides, the CDR3 is TGTGCCAGCAGCTTCAGGGGAATAGGAGATACGCAGTATTTT.

This clonotype was counted at least ten times. V is TRBV7-2 and J is TRBJ2-2; 8 bases match TRBD1. V trimming: 5 bases; J trimming: 2 bases; junction bases outside the gene matches: 25. The length of the CDR3 is 22 residues. CDR1 is SGHTA, CDR2 FQGNSA, per germline. In nucleotides, the CDR3 is TGTGCCAGCAGCGCGGACTCCGGGACAGGAAAACGAAACTACCTAAACACCGGGGAGCTGTTTTTT. Translated: CASSADSGTGKRNYLNTGELFF.

The chain is built from TRBV6-2 or TRBV6-3 and TRBJ2-7; no reliable D call. The germline V gene encodes CDR1 MNHEY and CDR2 SVGEGT. The CDR3 contains 13 residues. Between the trimmed V and J ends, which lost 4 bases and 6 bases, there was a span of 13 bases. DNA for the CDR3: TGTGCCAGCAGTTCCCCCCCGGACGGCGAGCAGTACTTC. Protein sequence: CASSSPPDGEQYF.

This clonotype has just a few counts. The chain is built from TRBV27 and TRBJ2-1, with 11 bases matching TRBD2. Germline V gene sequence: CDR1 MNHEY, CDR2 SMNVEV (reference sequence). V shed 6 bases, J shed 2 bases, and the junction held 3 bases outside the gene matches. This CDR3 has 15 residues. The chain's CDR3 is CASRTSGGPYNEQFF. The CDR3 nucleotides read TGTGCCAGCAGAACTAGCGGGGGCCCCTACAATGAGCAGTTCTTC.

The V call is TRBV12-3 or TRBV12-4, the J call TRBJ2-1; weak D call: TRBD1 (5 bases). V lost 6 bases to trimming and J lost 0 bases, with 12 bases between them. CDR3 length equals 15 residues. CDR3 nucleotides: TGTGCCAGCAGCCCCCAGGGCGGCTCCTACAATGAGCAGTTCTTC. Translating it yields CASSPQGGSYNEQFF.

By proportion, this clonotype is hyperexpanded. The chain links TRBV28 to TRBJ2-7; 8 bases map to TRBD2. Trimming at V came to 4 bases and at J to 0 bases, leaving 11 bases not matched to a gene. The germline V gene encodes CDR1 MDHEN and CDR2 SYDVKM. The CDR3 extends over 17 amino acids. Here the CDR3 DNA reads TGTGCCAGCAGTTCCCCCATAGCGGGACAAAGCTCCTACGAGCAGTACTTC. Protein: CASSSPIAGQSSYEQYF.

This clonotype showed up just a few times. This chain links TRBV29-1 with TRBJ2-2; possibly TRBD1 or TRBD2 for D (5 bases each). The germline V gene encodes CDR1 SQVTM and CDR2 ANQGSEA. Trimming took off 7 bases at V and 0 bases at J, with 9 bases between the two ends. The CDR3 runs to 13 residues. The CDR3 spells CSALGANTGELFF. CDR3 bases: TGCAGCGCCCTGGGGGCGAACACCGGGGAGCTGTTTTTT.

This clonotype occurred a few times. V usage is TRBV27 and J usage is TRBJ2-2; D is possibly TRBD1 (6 bases). Germline V CDR1 and CDR2: MNHEY, SMNVEV (reference sequence). This CDR3 has 13 residues. V was trimmed by 7 bases and J by 6 bases, leaving 12 bases between them. The CDR3 DNA reads TGTGCCAGCAACGCAGGGGTTTCCGGGGAGCTGTTTTTT. Translation: CASNAGVSGELFF.

This clonotype showed up many times. The chain has TRBV4-3 and TRBJ2-2; TRBD1 is a possible D gene (7 bases). CDR1 LGHNA and CDR2 YSLEER come from the germline V gene. V was cut by 0 bases and J by 3 bases, with 8 bases left in between. The CDR3 spans 15 residues. CDR3 DNA sequence: TGCGCCAGCAGCCAAGACAGGGGGGACACCGGGGAGCTGTTTTTT. It is translated as CASSQDRGDTGELFF.

In DNA form, the CDR3 reads TGTGCCAGCAGTTACGTTGGAGGGACGGTCGGGGAGCTGTTTTTT. Protein product: CASSYVGGTVGELFF. The J gene is TRBJ2-2, the V gene TRBV6-5; D is perhaps TRBD2 (6 bases). Germline CDR1 reads MNHEY; CDR2 reads SVGAGI. V gave up 2 bases and J gave up 7 bases, with 14 bases separating them. CDR3 length: 15 amino acids.

This clonotype was seen repeatedly, ten times or more. The gene calls are TRBV7-9 and TRBJ2-7; maybe TRBD2 (6 bases). Germline values: CDR1 SEHNR, CDR2 FQNEAQ (reference sequence). The CDR3 is 13 amino acids. Trimming cost V 2 bases and J 4 bases, with 9 bases left between them. The CDR3 here is CASSLPGSYEQYF. CDR3 nucleotides: TGTGCCAGCAGCTTACCCGGGAGTTACGAGCAGTACTTC.

The V gene is TRBV25-1, the J gene TRBJ2-2; tentative D call: TRBD2 (6 bases). V gave up 8 bases and J gave up 2 bases, with 15 bases separating them. Germline CDR1 and CDR2: MGHDK and SYGVNS. The CDR3 length is 15 residues. CDR3 in amino acids: CASQDYRTNTGELFF. DNA for the CDR3: TGTGCCAGCCAGGACTACAGGACAAACACCGGGGAGCTGTTTTTT.

This clonotype was seen a handful of times. The chain employs TRBV19 and TRBJ1-1, with 7 bases fitting TRBD1. Trimming removed 5 bases from V and 3 bases from J; junction bases left unmatched: 3. The germline V gene encodes CDR1 LNHDA and CDR2 SQIVND (reference sequence). The CDR3 is 13 residues long. The CDR3: CASSFTGDTEAFF. The DNA of the CDR3 is TGTGCCAGTAGTTTTACAGGGGACACTGAAGCTTTCTTT.